A single sample is the source of the 10 T cell receptor beta chains below, sequenced in a study of human T cells and chemical hapten exposure. One entry per CDR3 protein, called by TCRdb with MiXCR from the RACE reads. Among about 380,000 distinct CDR3 sequences, nearly 6.5% were seen once, and the ten largest hold around 5.8%. Time point reported: patch test 2, 6 weeks after DPC sensitization. Treatment here: therapeutic diphenylcyclopropenone sensitization with weekly scalp DPC. The sample here was whole blood, taken in connection with sensitization to the hapten diphenylcyclopropenone (DPC). Receptors were obtained from a woman between 18 and 29 years old with alopecia areata. Some clones in this sample may be carry-over from other donors' samples.

This clonotype was seen at least ten times. The V and J genes are TRBV5-1 and TRBJ1-2, with D possibly TRBD1 on 5 matching bases. Germline V gene data show CDR1 as SGHRS and CDR2 as YFSETQ. Trimming cost V 0 bases and J 4 bases, with 10 bases left between them. The CDR3 runs to 14 residues. CDR3 amino acids: CASSLDAGLYGYTF. CDR3 DNA sequence: TGCGCCAGCAGCTTGGACGCAGGGCTCTATGGCTACACCTTC.

This clonotype has only a few counts. The chain recombines TRBV10-3 with TRBJ1-1; 10 bases line up with TRBD1. CDR1 is ENHRY, CDR2 SYGVKD, per germline. This CDR3 contains 14 residues. Trimming removed 10 bases from V and 5 bases from J; junction bases left unmatched: 10. CDR3 DNA sequence: TGTGCCACCCTTACGGGGACAGGGGTAACTGAAGCTTTCTTT. It yields the protein CATLTGTGVTEAFF.

This clonotype was observed a handful of times. The V and J genes are TRBV27 and TRBJ1-5; no reliable D call. V gave up 6 bases and J gave up 0 bases, with 9 bases separating them. The CDR3 totals 14 residues. Germline CDR1 and CDR2: MNHEY and SMNVEV (reference sequence). The CDR3 loop reads CASSPTYSNQPQHF. The CDR3 DNA reads as TGTGCCAGCAGCCCGACCTATAGCAATCAGCCCCAGCATTTT.

The chain has TRBV5-1 and TRBJ2-5, with TRBD1 matching over 7 bases. Germline-derived CDR1 and CDR2 are SGHRS and YFSETQ. The CDR3 is 16 residues long. Losses at the gene ends were 0 bases for V and 5 bases for J; bases not matched to a gene: 10. DNA for the CDR3: TGCGCCAGCAGCTTGGTTCGACAGGGAATAGGGGAGACCCAGTACTTC. This translates into CASSLVRQGIGETQYF.

This clonotype was observed a few times. The chain uses TRBV6-1 and TRBJ1-5; D remains ambiguous. V lost 4 bases and J 6 bases, leaving 16 bases between the germline ends. Germline V gene data show CDR1 as MNHNS and CDR2 as SASEGT. The CDR3 consists of 15 residues. The CDR3 loop is CASSGPSTRGQPQHF. The CDR3 nucleotides are TGTGCCAGCAGTGGCCCGTCCACTCGGGGTCAGCCCCAGCATTTT.

V is TRBV6-2 or TRBV6-3 and J is TRBJ1-2; TRBD1 agrees at 7 bases. The CDR3 sequence is 14 residues long. CDR1 is MNHEY, CDR2 SVGEGT, per germline. V shed 6 bases, J shed 3 bases, and the junction held 7 bases outside the gene matches. The CDR3 DNA follows: TGTGCCAGCAGAAATTTCACAGGGGACTATGGCTACACCTTC. Translated: CASRNFTGDYGYTF.

The V gene is TRBV2, the J gene TRBJ1-1; tentative D call: TRBD1 (6 bases). The germline V gene encodes CDR1 SNHLY and CDR2 FYNNEI. This CDR3 has 16 residues. Trimming stripped 7 bases from V and 7 bases from J, with 25 bases between. DNA of the CDR3: TGTGCCAGCACCCCGAGGGGGGCCAGCCTACCCCTTGAAGCTTTCTTT. Its protein is CASTPRGASLPLEAFF.

V and J are TRBV7-6 and TRBJ2-7; TRBD1 matches 11 bases. Germline CDR1 SGHVS, CDR2 FNYEAQ. This CDR3 is built from 15 residues. V shed 5 bases, J shed 3 bases, and the junction held 6 bases outside the gene matches. The chain's CDR3 is CASSPSGTGGYEQYF. The CDR3 coding sequence is TGTGCCAGCAGCCCATCCGGGACAGGGGGCTACGAGCAGTACTTC. The complete variable domain, with remaining parts taken from reference TRBV7-6 and TRBJ2-7, reads GAGVSQSPRYKVTKRGQDVALRCDPISGHVSLYWYRQALGQGPEFLTYFNYEAQQDKSGLPNDRFSAERPEGSISTLTIQRTEQRDSAMYRCASSPSGTGGYEQYFGPGTRLTVT.

There are a few counts of this clonotype. This chain links TRBV29-1 with TRBJ1-1; the D is unclear. With 7 bases removed from V and 1 base from J, the gap between germline ends came to 10 bases. The germline V gene encodes CDR1 SQVTM and CDR2 ANQGSEA. The CDR3 loop spans 12 amino acids. CDR3 in amino acids: CSAVTGNTEAFF. CDR3 sequence (DNA): TGCAGCGCCGTGACCGGGAACACTGAAGCTTTCTTT.

This clonotype has a count of ten or more. The genes are TRBV12-3 or TRBV12-4 and TRBJ1-6; maybe TRBD1 (5 bases). With 7 bases removed from V and 7 bases from J, the gap between germline ends came to 14 bases. This CDR3 is built from 14 residues. The CDR3 spells CASTRGTENSPLHF. The CDR3 DNA reads as TGTGCCAGCACTAGGGGAACGGAAAATTCACCCCTCCACTTT.